These 32 T cell receptor beta chains were sequenced from one sample in a study of shared clonotypes between healthy human individuals. The method was immunoSEQ multiplex PCR; TCRdb's version includes in-frame clones alone and lacks a portion of them. Of 2 million to 2.5 million clones in the sample, under 95% were seen once. The sequenced material came from naive CD4+ T cells from PBMCs. The sample's subset: CD45RA+ positively selected. These TCRs come from a man aged 18 to 30 in good health. Some clones in this sample may be carry-over from other donors' samples.

The V call is TRBV28, the J call TRBJ2-1; 10 positions agree with TRBD1. The CDR3 has 14 residues. The trim removed 6 bases at V and 4 bases at J, leaving 3 bases unmatched. Germline V CDR1 and CDR2: MDHEN, SYDVKM. This CDR3 is CASRGGQGYNEQFF. The CDR3 DNA reads as TGTGCCAGCAGGGGGGGACAGGGGTACAATGAGCAGTTCTTC.

V and J are TRBV28 and TRBJ2-1, with 11 positions matching TRBD1. The length of the CDR3 is 15 residues. Germline V gene lookup returns CDR1 MDHEN and CDR2 SYDVKM. The V gene end was trimmed by 1 base and the J gene end by 6 bases; junction bases not matched to a gene: 2. This chain's CDR3 is CASSLFGQGANEQFF. The CDR3 DNA sequence: TGTGCCAGCAGTTTATTTGGACAGGGGGCCAATGAGCAGTTCTTC.

Concerning this clone itself: This sample includes further DNA sequences coding for the same CDR3. CDR3: CASSLDRGNEKLFF. The CDR3 nucleotides read TGCGCCAGCAGCTTAGACAGGGGGAATGAAAAACTGTTTTTT. The genes are TRBV5-1 and TRBJ1-4; 9 bases fit TRBD1. The germline gives CDR1 SGHRS, CDR2 YFSETQ. The CDR3 spans 14 residues. V lost 2 bases, J lost 5 bases, and 1 base stayed unmatched.

The rearrangement links TRBV7-6 to TRBJ2-7, with D perhaps TRBD2 (5 bases). Germline CDR1 SGHVS, CDR2 FNYEAQ. Trimming stripped 2 bases from V and 0 bases from J, with 11 bases between. CDR3 length: 15 residues. The CDR3, as DNA: TGTGCCAGCAGCTTACGAACGGGGAGCTCCTACGAGCAGTACTTC. It translates to CASSLRTGSSYEQYF.

The chain's CDR3 is CASTPGPEHVHGYTF. CDR3 DNA: TGTGCCAGCACCCCAGGGCCCGAACACGTCCATGGCTACACCTTC. This sequence joins TRBV6-5 and TRBJ1-2; TRBD1 is a possible D gene (5 bases). The CDR3 runs 15 residues. Germline values: CDR1 MNHEY, CDR2 SVGAGI. Trimming pared 7 bases from V and 6 bases from J, leaving 21 bases between.

This clone was observed a single time. The chain is built from TRBV7-9 and TRBJ2-7, with 11 bases lining up with TRBD2. The CDR3 has 19 residues. The germline gives CDR1 SEHNR, CDR2 FQNEAQ (reference sequence). Losses at the gene ends were 4 bases for V and 5 bases for J; bases not matched to a gene: 19. CDR3 bases: TGTGCCAGCAGCTCCCAAGGGACTAGCGGTTATAGCCCGTCCCACGAGCAGTACTTC. Encoded protein: CASSSQGTSGYSPSHEQYF.

Comment on this clone: One junction end disagrees with the germline gene, perhaps due to a read error. The V call is TRBV29-1, the J call TRBJ2-3; D is undetermined. There are 13 residues in the CDR3. Germline lookup yields CDR1 SQVTM and CDR2 ANQGSEA. The chain's CDR3 is CSVEKTRADTRYF. The CDR3 DNA follows: TGCAGCGTTGAAAAGACCCGCGCAGATACGCGGTATTTT.

V gene TRBV5-4 combines with J gene TRBJ2-7, with 7 bases aligning to TRBD1. With 2 bases clipped from V and 1 base from J, the junction kept 6 bases outside the gene matches. This CDR3 has 15 residues. CDR1 is SGHNT, CDR2 YYREEE, per germline (reference sequence). CDR3 DNA sequence: TGTGCCAGCAGCTTCCCCGGACAGGAGTCCTACGAGCAGTACTTC. Protein: CASSFPGQESYEQYF. Complete variable domain (other parts from reference TRBV5-4 and TRBJ2-7): ETGVTQSPTHLIKTRGQQVTLRCSSQSGHNTVSWYQQALGQGPQFIFQYYREEENGRGNFPPRFSGLQFPNYSSELNVNALELDDSALYLCASSFPGQESYEQYFGPGTRLTVT.

V and J are TRBV7-9 and TRBJ1-2; TRBD1 might be the D (6 bases). CDR1 is SEHNR and CDR2 is FQNEAQ in the germline V gene (reference sequence). V was cut by 1 base and J by 3 bases, with 9 bases left in between. This CDR3 is 14 amino acids long. The chain's CDR3 is CASSLVEGDYGYTF. As DNA, the CDR3 is TGTGCCAGCAGCTTAGTAGAGGGGGACTATGGCTACACCTTC. Combining the CDR3 with reference TRBV7-9 and TRBJ1-2 gives the whole variable domain DTGVSQNPRHKITKRGQNVTFRCDPISEHNRLYWYRQTLGQGPEFLTYFQNEAQLEKSRLLSDRFSAERPKGSFSTLEIQRTEQGDSAMYLCASSLVEGDYGYTFGSGTRLTVV.

The chain employs TRBV5-6 and TRBJ2-7; TRBD1 matches 7 bases. The germline CDR1 and CDR2 sequences are SGHDT and YYEEEE. The CDR3 is made up of 18 amino acids. The V segment lost 4 bases and the J segment 0 bases; nucleotides outside the gene matches: 16. The CDR3 DNA sequence: TGTGCCAGCAGCCGCCGCCCCTCCGGACAGGCGATCTCCTACGAGCAGTACTTC. Protein sequence: CASSRRPSGQAISYEQYF.

V usage is TRBV5-1 and J usage is TRBJ2-1, with TRBD2 matching 11 bases. The ends lost 1 base at V and 6 bases at J; junction bases unmatched: 15. Germline lookup yields CDR1 SGHRS and CDR2 YFSETQ. The CDR3 totals 19 residues. CDR3 sequence reads: CASSLIRVAGGPIPNEQFF. The CDR3 DNA is TGCGCCAGCAGCTTGATCCGGGTAGCGGGAGGGCCGATTCCCAATGAGCAGTTCTTC.

The count of this clone is one. V usage is TRBV14 and J usage is TRBJ2-2, with 7 bases that match TRBD2. The CDR3 consists of 15 residues. The ends lost 0 bases at V and 5 bases at J; junction bases unmatched: 3. Germline V gives CDR1 SGHDN, CDR2 FVKESK. The CDR3 sequence: CASSQERGRTGELFF. Written as DNA, the CDR3 is TGTGCCAGCAGCCAAGAGCGGGGGAGGACCGGGGAGCTGTTTTTT. Using reference TRBV14 and TRBJ2-2 for the parts outside the CDR3, the full variable domain is EAGVTQFPSHSVIEKGQTVTLRCDPISGHDNLYWYRRVMGKEIKFLLHFVKESKQDESGMPNNRFLAERTGGTYSTLKVQPAELEDSGVYFCASSQERGRTGELFFGEGSRLTVL.

Points on this clone: This CDR3 is also generated by other DNA sequences in the sample. This chain connects TRBV7-3 to TRBJ2-2; D uncertain. This CDR3 is built from 14 residues. Trimming cost V 2 bases and J 2 bases, with 6 bases left between them. Germline loops: CDR1 SGHTA, CDR2 FQGTGA. CDR3 in amino acids: CASSLFSNTGELFF. The DNA for the CDR3 is TGTGCCAGCAGCTTATTTTCTAACACCGGGGAGCTGTTTTTT.

V and J are TRBV4-1 and TRBJ1-3, with 7 bases that match TRBD1. V gave up 2 bases and J gave up 2 bases; unmatched junction bases: 3. The CDR3 runs to 15 residues. Germline V lookup: CDR1 MGHRA, CDR2 YSYEKL. CDR3 sequence (DNA): TGCGCCAGCAGCCAAAGACAGGGTACTGGAAACACCATATATTTT. This gives the protein CASSQRQGTGNTIYF.

This clone was observed a handful of times. This sample includes further DNA sequences coding for the same CDR3. The CDR3 spells CASSASGNTEAFF. The CDR3 bases are TGTGCCAGCAGTGCCTCGGGGAACACTGAAGCTTTCTTT. The chain employs TRBV6-4 and TRBJ1-1, with no clear D. The CDR3 is 13 residues long. The V gene lost 4 bases and the J gene lost 1 base, with 7 bases spanning the gap. Looked up from germline, CDR1 is MRHNA and CDR2 is SNTAGT.

The chain recombines TRBV19 with TRBJ1-1, with D possibly TRBD1 on 6 matching bases. CDR3 length equals 15 residues. Trimming shortened V by 7 bases and J by 6 bases, and 21 bases separated the two germline ends. Germline V CDR1 and CDR2: LNHDA, SQIVND (reference sequence). CDR3 amino acids: CASNQGSGYGPEAFF. The CDR3 DNA follows: TGTGCCAGTAATCAGGGGTCCGGTTACGGCCCTGAAGCTTTCTTT.

The chain combines TRBV19 with TRBJ1-3, with a tentative D call TRBD1 (5 bases). V shed 8 bases and J shed 5 bases, with 25 bases lying between them. The CDR3 spans 17 residues. Germline V lookup: CDR1 LNHDA, CDR2 SQIVND (reference sequence). This CDR3 reads CASSVSGGQSLRNTIYF. The CDR3 nucleotides are TGTGCCAGTTCGGTTTCGGGGGGTCAGTCACTTCGAAACACCATATATTTT.

This sequence joins TRBV5-4 and TRBJ2-1, with 12 nucleotides matching TRBD1. V lost 3 bases to trimming and J lost 8 bases; unmatched junction nucleotides: 6. Germline V lookup: CDR1 SGHNT, CDR2 YYREEE (reference sequence). The CDR3 runs 15 residues. CDR3 in amino acids: CASSSRDRGPYEQFF. CDR3 DNA sequence: TGTGCCAGCAGCTCCCGGGACAGGGGGCCCTATGAGCAGTTCTTC.

The V gene is TRBV5-1, the J gene TRBJ1-4, with TRBD1 matching 7 bases. This CDR3 spans 15 amino acids. The ends lost 1 base at V and 7 bases at J; junction bases unmatched: 7. CDR1 is SGHRS and CDR2 is YFSETQ in the germline V gene. Here the CDR3 DNA reads TGCGCCAGCAGCTTGACAGGGGAGGGGAGTGAAAAACTGTTTTTT. It translates to CASSLTGEGSEKLFF.

CDR3 sequence: CAISDPGTSLSEQYF. DNA for the CDR3: TGTGCCATCAGTGACCCCGGGACTAGCTTGTCCGAGCAGTACTTC. The V gene is TRBV10-3, the J gene TRBJ2-7; 9 positions agree with TRBD2. V trimming: 3 bases; J trimming: 6 bases; junction bases outside the gene matches: 9. Germline V gene lookup returns CDR1 ENHRY and CDR2 SYGVKD. The CDR3 sequence is 15 residues long.

The chain is built from TRBV4-1 and TRBJ2-7, with D unclear. This CDR3 is built from 15 residues. Trimming removed 0 bases from V and 1 base from J, with 10 bases in between. The germline V gene has CDR1 MGHRA and CDR2 YSYEKL. The CDR3 spells CASSQESALSYEQYF. The CDR3 bases are TGCGCCAGCAGCCAAGAGTCAGCGCTTTCCTACGAGCAGTACTTC.

Of note for this clone: Germline is not matched at one junction end, which may reflect a read error. The chain joins TRBV7-9 to TRBJ2-1; D uncertain. The V gene's germline CDR1 is SEHNR and CDR2 FQNEAQ (reference sequence). This CDR3 has 15 residues. In nucleotides, the CDR3 is TGCGCCAGCAGCCAAGATATCGGCATAGGGAATGAGCAGTTCTTC. It specifies CASSQDIGIGNEQFF. Full variable domain (missing parts from reference TRBV7-9 and TRBJ2-1): DTGVSQNPRHKITKRGQNVTFRCDPISEHNRLYWYRQTLGQGPEFLTYFQNEAQLEKSRLLSDRFSAERPKGSFSTLEIQRTEQGDSAMYLCASSQDIGIGNEQFFGPGTRLTVL.

The V and J genes are TRBV6-5 and TRBJ2-1; D unclear. This CDR3 spans 12 amino acids. The V end lost 4 bases, the J end lost 7 bases, and 8 bases lay between the germline ends. From germline, CDR1 is MNHEY and CDR2 SVGAGI. CDR3 nucleotides: TGTGCCAGCAGTTCTATGAGAAATGAGCAGTTCTTC. Translation gives CASSSMRNEQFF.

Of note for this clone: In the same sample, other DNA sequences code for this CDR3. The chain has TRBV28 and TRBJ1-1, with TRBD1 as a possible D gene (6 bases). Trimming shortened V by 5 bases and J by 3 bases, and 13 bases separated the two germline ends. Germline V gene lookup returns CDR1 MDHEN and CDR2 SYDVKM. The CDR3 runs to 14 residues. The DNA for the CDR3 is TGTGCCAGCAGTCTTGGGGGGGCGGACACTGAAGCTTTCTTT. It encodes CASSLGGADTEAFF.

The rearrangement links TRBV6-5 to TRBJ2-1; D could derive from TRBD1 or TRBD2 (5 bases each). Trimming cost V 6 bases and J 9 bases, with 15 bases left between them. Germline CDR1 reads MNHEY; CDR2 reads SVGAGI. The CDR3 is made up of 13 amino acids. The CDR3 loop reads CASSRDGLGEQFF. The DNA for the CDR3 is TGTGCCAGCAGCCGGGACGGTTTGGGTGAGCAGTTCTTC.

V usage is TRBV4-2 and J usage is TRBJ2-5, with 7 bases matching TRBD2. V was clipped by 4 bases and J by 3 bases; unmatched bases: 11. The CDR3 spans 16 residues. Germline loops: CDR1 LGHNA, CDR2 YNFKEQ. The chain's CDR3 is CASSPGGGEVEETQYF. The CDR3 DNA reads TGTGCCAGCAGCCCCGGGGGAGGGGAGGTAGAAGAGACCCAGTACTTC.

This clone was observed a single time. Here the CDR3 DNA reads TGCGCCAGCAGTAGTACACCGGGCCCTTCCGGAGAGACCCAGTACTTC. Protein sequence: CASSSTPGPSGETQYF. The chain uses TRBV5-1 and TRBJ2-5, with unresolved D. This CDR3 is built from 16 residues. The germline V gene encodes CDR1 SGHRS and CDR2 YFSETQ. Trimming cost V 5 bases and J 4 bases, with 21 bases left between them.

As DNA, the CDR3 is TGTGCCAGCAGCTTAGCCCCGGGTCGAGCTTTCTTT. Protein sequence: CASSLAPGRAFF. The chain couples TRBV11-3 to TRBJ1-1; D is uncertain. This CDR3 has 12 residues. V lost 1 base and J lost 10, with 10 bases in between. Germline V gives CDR1 SGHNT, CDR2 YENEEA. Looking up the rest from reference TRBV11-3 and TRBJ1-1 gives the full variable domain: EAGVVQSPRYKIIEKKQPVAFWCNPISGHNTLYWYLQNLGQGPELLIRYENEEAVDDSQLPKDRFSAERLKGVDSTLKIQPAELGDSAVYLCASSLAPGRAFFGQGTRLTVV.

The chain is built from TRBV4-1 and TRBJ1-5, with D maybe TRBD1 (5 bases). V was trimmed by 5 bases and J by 5 bases, leaving 13 bases between them. Germline lookup yields CDR1 MGHRA and CDR2 YSYEKL. The CDR3 loop spans 14 amino acids. CDR3: CASSKPGGDQPQHF. The CDR3 DNA follows: TGCGCCAGCAGCAAACCCGGGGGGGATCAGCCCCAGCATTTT.

In its sample, this clone was seen once. The chain has TRBV27 and TRBJ1-4, with 7 bases lining up with TRBD1. The V gene's germline CDR1 is MNHEY and CDR2 SMNVEV (reference sequence). V lost 6 bases, J lost 8 bases, and 9 bases stayed unmatched. The CDR3 contains 14 residues. CDR3 in DNA: TGTGCCAGCAGACCGACAGGGTTAGACGAAAAACTGTTTTTT. The encoded protein is CASRPTGLDEKLFF.

V usage is TRBV5-8 and J usage is TRBJ2-7; D remains ambiguous. Trimming removed 4 bases at V and 6 bases at J, with 14 bases between. Germline CDR1 SGHTS, CDR2 YDEGEE. CDR3 size: 13 residues. The CDR3 DNA is TGTGCCAGCAGCGCCGGACGGCTCTTCGAGCAGTACTTC. Residues: CASSAGRLFEQYF. Using reference TRBV5-8 and TRBJ2-7 for the parts outside the CDR3, the full variable domain is EAGVTQSPTHLIKTRGQQATLRCSPISGHTSVYWYQQALGLGLQFLLWYDEGEERNRGNFPPRFSGRQFPNYSSELNVNALELEDSALYLCASSAGRLFEQYFGPGTRLTVT.

The chain has TRBV10-3 and TRBJ2-2; 10 bases map to TRBD2. Germline V gene lookup returns CDR1 ENHRY and CDR2 SYGVKD. The V segment lost 3 bases and the J segment 4 bases; nucleotides outside the gene matches: 5. The length of the CDR3 is 16 residues. Here the CDR3 DNA reads TGTGCCATCAGTGAATCACTAGCGGGGCTCACCGGGGAGCTGTTTTTT. Amino acids: CAISESLAGLTGELFF.